Each of the 13 T cell receptor beta chains below was sequenced from the same sample in a study of cytomegalovirus exposure and HLA in healthy donors. Generated by immunoSEQ multiplex PCR, the TCRdb table keeps only in-frame clones and is missing some. The table shows approximately 300,000 clones, with 86% occurring only once. The sample was PBMCs. Source of these receptors: a young woman in good health and CMV-seronegative.

The chain uses TRBV6-6 and TRBJ2-1; D is perhaps TRBD1 (5 bases). The CDR3 consists of 15 residues. Germline V gives CDR1 MNHNY, CDR2 SVGAGI (reference sequence). V lost 6 bases and J lost 3, with 15 bases in between. The chain's CDR3 is CASRPGKGGYNEQFF. The CDR3 DNA sequence: TGTGCCAGCAGGCCAGGGAAGGGCGGCTACAATGAGCAGTTCTTC.

This chain joins TRBV6-5 and TRBJ1-3; TRBD1 is a possible D gene (5 bases). This CDR3 contains 13 residues. V lost 7 bases, J lost 3 bases, and 10 bases lay in between. The germline CDR1 and CDR2 sequences are MNHEY and SVGAGI. CDR3 DNA sequence: TGTGCCAGCACCGACAGAGTTGGAAACACCATATATTTT. Translation: CASTDRVGNTIYF.

The chain links TRBV5-1 to TRBJ1-5, with 8 positions matching TRBD1. The ends lost 4 bases at V and 6 bases at J; junction bases unmatched: 6. From germline, CDR1 is SGHRS and CDR2 YFSETQ. The CDR3 spans 14 residues. The CDR3 DNA is TGCGCCAGCAGCCCAGACAGGGGCGGTCAGCCCCAGCATTTT. This sequence encodes CASSPDRGGQPQHF.

The chain carries TRBV4-1 and TRBJ1-2; possibly TRBD1 for D (6 bases). Germline-derived CDR1 and CDR2 are MGHRA and YSYEKL. This CDR3 has 15 amino acids. Trimming took off 4 bases at V and 4 bases at J, with 16 bases between the two ends. The CDR3 is CASSPPRGAIYGYTF. CDR3 sequence (DNA): TGCGCCAGCAGCCCCCCCAGGGGAGCGATCTATGGCTACACCTTC.

The chain is built from TRBV28 and TRBJ1-1; D may be TRBD1 (6 bases). This CDR3 contains 16 residues. In germline, CDR1 is MDHEN, CDR2 SYDVKM. V was pared by 5 bases and J by 0 bases, with 16 bases between. CDR3 sequence: CASSTLPGDMNTEAFF. The CDR3, as DNA: TGTGCCAGCAGTACACTGCCCGGGGACATGAACACTGAAGCTTTCTTT.

Written as DNA, the CDR3 is TGTGCCAGCAGTTTGGCCGGGACTAGCGGTACCTACGAGCAGTACTTC. Its translation: CASSLAGTSGTYEQYF. V usage is TRBV28 and J usage is TRBJ2-7; TRBD2 matches at 11 bases. CDR1 MDHEN and CDR2 SYDVKM come from the germline V gene. The ends lost 3 bases at V and 2 bases at J; junction bases unmatched: 6. This CDR3 region has 16 residues.

This clone was recorded once. V is TRBV7-3 and J is TRBJ1-1; tentative D call: TRBD1 (5 bases). There are 16 residues in the CDR3. The germline V gene encodes CDR1 SGHTA and CDR2 FQGTGA. The ends were cut back, 3 bases at V and 5 bases at J, with 19 bases in the middle. The DNA of the CDR3 is TGTGCCAGCAGCTTGGGGCGGGGTCCTCCCCCTACTGAAGCTTTCTTT. Residues: CASSLGRGPPPTEAFF.

The chain carries TRBV9 and TRBJ2-5; TRBD2 aligns across 11 bases. The CDR3 has 18 amino acids. Germline V gene data show CDR1 as SGDLS and CDR2 as YYNGEE. Losses at the gene ends were 2 bases for V and 5 bases for J; bases not matched to a gene: 14. CDR3 nucleotides: TGTGCCAGCAGCGTGGGGGTTTCTCTAGCGGGAGGCGGGGAGACCCAGTACTTC. Its translation is CASSVGVSLAGGGETQYF.

This clone was observed once. The chain uses TRBV15 and TRBJ2-1; D is ambiguous. The CDR3 covers 15 residues. Germline V gene lookup returns CDR1 LNHNV and CDR2 YYDKDF (reference sequence). V gave up 1 base and J gave up 4 bases, with 11 bases separating them. The DNA for the CDR3 is TGTGCCACCAGCAGAGGTCTGTCCCTATACAATGAGCAGTTCTTC. Translating gives CATSRGLSLYNEQFF.

V and J are TRBV11-2 and TRBJ2-7; D is uncertain. V was clipped by 1 base and J by 4 bases, with 11 bases between them. CDR3 length equals 14 residues. Germline CDR1 reads SGHAT; CDR2 reads FQNNGV. The CDR3 region has the DNA TGTGCCAGCAGCTTAGCGCTCACCGAGTACGAGCAGTACTTC. Translating gives CASSLALTEYEQYF.

The V call is TRBV27, the J call TRBJ2-6, with D uncertain. This CDR3 is built from 17 residues. V was trimmed by 3 bases and J by 0 bases, leaving 12 bases between them. Looked up from germline, CDR1 is MNHEY and CDR2 is SMNVEV (reference sequence). CDR3 coding DNA: TGTGCCAGCAGTTTGCAAGGTCTAGTCTCTGGGGCCAACGTCCTGACTTTC. Its protein product is CASSLQGLVSGANVLTF.

J is TRBJ1-1 and V is TRBV6-5, with 9 bases identical to TRBD1. The CDR3 length is 14 residues. Trimming took 4 bases from V and 5 from J; bases not matched to a gene: 5. Germline V lookup: CDR1 MNHEY, CDR2 SVGAGI. DNA for the CDR3: TGTGCCAGCAGTTGGACAGGGGACCGAACTGAAGCTTTCTTT. This sequence encodes CASSWTGDRTEAFF.

This chain uses TRBV4-1 with TRBJ2-1; D not certain. Trimming left V 1 base short and J 0 bases short, with 13 bases between. From germline, CDR1 is MGHRA and CDR2 YSYEKL. CDR3 length equals 17 residues. The CDR3 reads CASSQAPRRSSYNEQFF. The CDR3 DNA reads TGCGCCAGCAGCCAAGCCCCCAGACGGAGCTCCTACAATGAGCAGTTCTTC.